The 12 T cell receptor beta chains listed next were all sequenced from one sample in a study of Graves' ophthalmopathy and Graves' hyperthyroidism. Amplifying from RNA transcripts, the study obtained TCR beta CDR3 regions. The workflow started with a first-round RT-PCR run with HTBI primers and then moved on to a second-round multiplex PCR. TCRdb passed the multiplex PCR reads through MiXCR, listing each CDR3 protein once. The sample includes some 410,000 distinct CDR3 sequences, 20% to 25% seen only once; the top ten take 2.5% to 3%. The source material was peripheral blood. The receptors were sampled from a woman aged 18-35 years with stable Graves' hyperthyroidism.

This clonotype was seen a handful of times. The chain couples TRBV28 to TRBJ1-3; D remains ambiguous. Per germline, CDR1 MDHEN and CDR2 SYDVKM. V was clipped by 6 bases and J by 2 bases, with 17 bases between them. This CDR3 is 16 amino acids long. The CDR3 DNA reads TGTGCCAGCAGCCCGGAAGTTGCGGGCCCTGGAAACACCATATATTTT. Its protein is CASSPEVAGPGNTIYF.

This clonotype appeared a few times. This rearrangement joins TRBV3-1 to TRBJ1-1; maybe TRBD1 (5 bases). Deletions cut 5 bases from V and 2 bases from J, with 18 bases between. CDR3 size: 16 residues. Germline loops: CDR1 LGHDT, CDR2 YNNKEL (reference sequence). In DNA, the CDR3 is TGTGCCAGCAGCGCCCATACCGGGGGAGGAAACACTGAAGCTTTCTTT. Translating it yields CASSAHTGGGNTEAFF. The full variable domain, in which reference TRBV3-1 and TRBJ1-1 provide the parts outside the CDR3, is DTAVSQTPKYLVTQMGNDKSIKCEQNLGHDTMYWYKQDSKKFLKIMFSYNNKELIINETVPNRFSPKSPDKAHLNLHINSLELGDSAVYFCASSAHTGGGNTEAFFGQGTRLTVV.

This clonotype has ten or more counts. The chain has TRBV11-2 and TRBJ1-2; no definite D call. From germline, CDR1 is SGHAT and CDR2 FQNNGV. Between the trimmed V and J ends, which lost 0 bases and 0 bases, there was a span of 5 bases. This CDR3 comprises 14 residues. CDR3 nucleotide sequence: TGTGCCAGCAGCTTAGATGCCGCTAACTATGGCTACACCTTC. It yields the protein CASSLDAANYGYTF.

CDR3 nucleotide sequence: TGTGCCAGCAGTCGGCAGTACGAAGCTTTCTTT. Its translation: CASSRQYEAFF. V usage is TRBV28 and J usage is TRBJ1-1; no clear D gene. V lost 5 bases and J lost 8, with 9 bases in between. The CDR3 runs 11 residues. CDR1 MDHEN and CDR2 SYDVKM come from the germline V gene.

This clonotype was counted at least ten times. This chain links TRBV20-1 with TRBJ2-5; D is uncertain. Trimming stripped 5 bases from V and 5 bases from J, with 18 bases between. Germline V gene sequence: CDR1 DFQATT, CDR2 SNEGSKA (reference sequence). The CDR3 consists of 14 residues. The CDR3 spells CSAPHSEGYETQYF. For the CDR3, the DNA is TGCAGTGCTCCACATTCGGAAGGTTACGAGACCCAGTACTTC.

This clonotype was recorded many times. The chain employs TRBV11-2 and TRBJ1-5; D is ambiguous. From germline, CDR1 is SGHAT and CDR2 FQNNGV. The CDR3 extends over 16 amino acids. Trimming stripped 4 bases from V and 2 bases from J, with 15 bases between. DNA for the CDR3: TGTGCCAGCAGCTCCCTTGTTACGGCAGGCAATCAGCCCCAGCATTTT. Translation: CASSSLVTAGNQPQHF.

The table lists this clonotype with a few counts. The chain couples TRBV18 to TRBJ2-7; 12 bases line up with TRBD1. The CDR3 runs 16 residues. The V segment lost 3 bases and the J segment 5 bases; nucleotides outside the gene matches: 8. Germline V gene data show CDR1 as KGHSH and CDR2 as LQKENI. CDR3 bases: TGTGCCAGCTCACCCCTCGGGACAGGGGGCTGGAACGAGCAGTACTTC. Translated: CASSPLGTGGWNEQYF. The whole variable domain, remainder taken from reference TRBV18 and TRBJ2-7, is NAGVMQNPRHLVRRRGQEARLRCSPMKGHSHVYWYRQLPEEGLKFMVYLQKENIIDESGMPKERFSAEFPKEGPSILRIQQVVRGDSAAYFCASSPLGTGGWNEQYFGPGTRLTVT.

The chain is built from TRBV19 and TRBJ2-5; possibly TRBD2 for D (6 bases). The CDR3 covers 15 residues. From germline, CDR1 is LNHDA and CDR2 SQIVND (reference sequence). Trimming left V 6 bases short and J 11 bases short, with 25 bases between. CDR3 amino acids: CASSGTLDVWREQYF. In nucleotides, the CDR3 is TGTGCCAGTAGCGGGACCCTTGACGTTTGGAGGGAGCAGTACTTC.

This clonotype was counted many times. The chain carries TRBV11-2 and TRBJ2-7, with 9 bases matching TRBD1. V lost 5 bases and J lost 7; bases outside the gene matches: 6. The germline V gene has CDR1 SGHAT and CDR2 FQNNGV. This CDR3 has 13 amino acids. The CDR3 spells CASSVDRGVEQYF. DNA of the CDR3: TGTGCCAGCAGCGTGGACAGGGGCGTTGAGCAGTACTTC.

This clonotype was recorded many times. V gene TRBV24-1 combines with J gene TRBJ1-1; unclear D gene. Trimming took 2 bases from V and 4 from J, leaving 13 bases between them. The germline CDR1 and CDR2 sequences are KGHDR and SFDVKD. This CDR3 has 15 residues. The CDR3 here is CATSDSDGSPTEAFF. Here the CDR3 DNA reads TGTGCCACCAGTGATTCCGACGGGTCACCCACTGAAGCTTTCTTT.

This clonotype was counted ten times or more. This rearrangement joins TRBV15 to TRBJ2-5; D not certain. The CDR3 is made up of 12 amino acids. V lost 4 bases to trimming and J lost 5 bases, with 8 bases between them. Germline CDR1 LNHNV, CDR2 YYDKDF (reference sequence). CDR3 sequence reads: CATSTVRETQYF. The CDR3 nucleotides read TGTGCCACCAGCACTGTAAGGGAGACCCAGTACTTC.

This clonotype was observed a few times. A much larger clone sits a single nucleotide away, making a read error possible. This chain connects TRBV4-2 to TRBJ1-2, with TRBD1 matching 7 bases. Germline CDR1 LGHNA, CDR2 YNFKEQ. This CDR3 has 14 residues. V dropped 1 base and J dropped 8; count of bases not matched to a gene: 7. Here the CDR3 DNA reads TGTGCCAGCAGCCAAGGAGGGAGGGGGCGCGGCTACACCTTC. It is translated as CASSQGGRGRGYTF.